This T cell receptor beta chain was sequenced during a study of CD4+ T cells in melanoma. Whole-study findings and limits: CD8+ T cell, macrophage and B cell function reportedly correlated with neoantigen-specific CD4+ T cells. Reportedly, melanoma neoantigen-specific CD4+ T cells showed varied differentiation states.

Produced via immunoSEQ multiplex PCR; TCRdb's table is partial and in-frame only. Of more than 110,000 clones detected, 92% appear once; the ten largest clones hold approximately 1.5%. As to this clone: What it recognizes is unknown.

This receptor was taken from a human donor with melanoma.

The CDR3 DNA sequence: TGTGCCAGCAGCTTGCTTAGCGGGGCAAACAATGAGCAGTTCTTC. This translates into CASSLLSGANNEQFF. The chain has TRBV5-4 and TRBJ2-1, with 8 bases fitting TRBD2. Germline assignment: CDR1 SGHNT and CDR2 YYREEE (reference sequence). The trim removed 1 base at V and 5 bases at J, leaving 5 bases unmatched. CDR3 length: 15 amino acids.